This T cell receptor beta chain was identified during a study of blood T cells in healthy people across ages. Primed by a sample-barcoded 5' primer and a J-beta primer mix, a second PCR proceeded for about 6 to 12 cycles. TCRdb re-derived calls from the 5' RACE reads in MiXCR, one entry per CDR3 protein. Altogether roughly 1,100,000 distinct CDR3 sequences are present, under 30% being singletons, with the ten largest covering 0.75%. The CDR3 is made up of 13 amino acids. V was cut by 0 bases and J by 11 bases, with 13 bases left in between. The V gene's germline CDR1 is DFQATT and CDR2 SNEGSKA (reference sequence). These sequences were also reported in another study, on T cells of mothers and their children. That publication notes: It was through the M1S primer of the second PCR that sample barcodes and 2-4 random nucleotides were added. The yield was over 8 million TCR beta CDR3 reads from each mother and a few million from each child.

The source material was blood. This clonotype was sampled from a girl aged 2 to 9 in good health. The chain combines TRBV20-1 with TRBJ1-4; perhaps TRBD1 as D (6 bases). CDR3 in DNA: TGCAGTGCTAGAGAGGGGGGGGCGCAGAAACTGTTTTTT. Its translation: CSAREGGAQKLFF.